This is a list of T cell receptor beta chains from one sample in a study of response to subunit inactivated influenza vaccine. Using its own MiXCR run on the RT-PCR reads, TCRdb lists one record per CDR3 protein. This sample yields about 650,000 distinct CDR3 sequences, of which less than 15% are seen a single time; 6% to 9.5% belongs to the top ten. Source: PBMCs from blood, taken 14 to 15 days before vaccination. Receptors were obtained from a man aged 45-65 years who received an inactivated influenza vaccine. Both conserved end residues are part of each CDR3. Fields, in order: D gene, V gene, J gene, clone size, CDR3 DNA, CDR3 protein. D genes are given only for firm matches. Expanded clones are given a class, and other clones once, few, many or no size at all.

D gene: .
V gene: TRBV7-9
J gene: TRBJ1-1
clone size: few
CDR3 DNA: TGTGCCAGCAGCTTGTCCTGGGGGACTGAAGCTTTCTTT
CDR3 protein: CASSLSWGTEAFF

D gene: .
V gene: TRBV20-1
J gene: TRBJ2-3
clone size: .
CDR3 DNA: TGCAGTGCTAGAGACAGGGGCTACACAGATACGCAGTATTTT
CDR3 protein: CSARDRGYTDTQYF

D gene: .
V gene: TRBV7-2
J gene: TRBJ2-1
clone size: few
CDR3 DNA: TGTGCCAGCAGCTTAGCATCCGGTGGGCAGTTCTTC
CDR3 protein: CASSLASGGQFF

D gene: .
V gene: TRBV12-3/TRBV12-4
J gene: TRBJ2-5
clone size: few
CDR3 DNA: TGTGCCAGCAAAAGGGATGGGGGTGGCGCCGAGACCCAGTACTTC
CDR3 protein: CASKRDGGGAETQYF

D gene: TRBD2
V gene: TRBV6-2/TRBV6-3
J gene: TRBJ2-7
clone size: .
CDR3 DNA: TGTGCCAGCAGTGACTCCTCTAGCGGGAGACCTTACGAGCAGTACTTC
CDR3 protein: CASSDSSSGRPYEQYF

D gene: TRBD2
V gene: TRBV6-2/TRBV6-3
J gene: TRBJ2-2
clone size: few
CDR3 DNA: TGTGCCAGCAGACTACTAGCGGGGTACACCGGGGAGCTGTTTTTT
CDR3 protein: CASRLLAGYTGELFF

D gene: TRBD2
V gene: TRBV5-1
J gene: TRBJ2-3
clone size: many
CDR3 DNA: TGCGCCAGCAGCCCCTACCTAGCGGGGGGGGGCACAGATACGCAGTATTTT
CDR3 protein: CASSPYLAGGGTDTQYF

D gene: .
V gene: TRBV18
J gene: TRBJ2-6
clone size: few
CDR3 DNA: TGTGCCAGCTCACCCGGCGTAGGGGCCGAGGCAGGGGCCAACGTCCTGACTTTC
CDR3 protein: CASSPGVGAEAGANVLTF

D gene: .
V gene: TRBV29-1
J gene: TRBJ2-7
clone size: .
CDR3 DNA: TGCAGCGTCGCAGGGGCAAGGTCCTACGAGCAGTACTTC
CDR3 protein: CSVAGARSYEQYF

D gene: .
V gene: TRBV15
J gene: TRBJ2-3
clone size: once
CDR3 DNA: TGTGCCACCAGCATAGTCCGGAGCAGCACAGATACGCAGTATTTT
CDR3 protein: CATSIVRSSTDTQYF

D gene: .
V gene: TRBV4-1
J gene: TRBJ2-3
clone size: few
CDR3 DNA: TGCGCCAGCAGCCAACAGCGGGCGGGAATTAGCACAGATACGCAGTATTTT
CDR3 protein: CASSQQRAGISTDTQYF

D gene: TRBD2
V gene: TRBV28
J gene: TRBJ2-5
clone size: .
CDR3 DNA: TGTGCCAGCAGTCGAGAGCGGGAGGGCCGCGAGCTGTCGGAGACCCAGTACTTC
CDR3 protein: CASSREREGRELSETQYF

D gene: .
V gene: TRBV10-3
J gene: TRBJ2-7
clone size: few
CDR3 DNA: TGTGCCATCAGTGAGTTTTCAGGGGAGTCCGGCGAGCAGTACTTC
CDR3 protein: CAISEFSGESGEQYF

D gene: .
V gene: TRBV24-1
J gene: TRBJ2-1
clone size: .
CDR3 DNA: TGTGCCACCAGTGATTTGACAGCGGGCTCCTACAATGAGCAGTTCTTC
CDR3 protein: CATSDLTAGSYNEQFF

D gene: TRBD1
V gene: TRBV4-3
J gene: TRBJ2-7
clone size: .
CDR3 DNA: TGCGCCAGCAGCCAAGATAGTAACAGGGGTCTCACCTCCTACGAGCAGTACTTC
CDR3 protein: CASSQDSNRGLTSYEQYF

D gene: .
V gene: TRBV27
J gene: TRBJ2-2
clone size: many
CDR3 DNA: TGTGCCAGCAGTTATCAGGTCGGGGAGCTGTTTTTT
CDR3 protein: CASSYQVGELFF

D gene: TRBD1
V gene: TRBV4-1
J gene: TRBJ2-2
clone size: few
CDR3 DNA: TGCGCCAGCAGCCAAGGGGACAGTGACACCGGGGAGCTGTTTTTT
CDR3 protein: CASSQGDSDTGELFF

D gene: TRBD1
V gene: TRBV7-9
J gene: TRBJ2-2
clone size: many
CDR3 DNA: TGTGCCAGCAGCTACGGGACAGGGGACACCGGGGAGCTGTTTTTT
CDR3 protein: CASSYGTGDTGELFF

D gene: .
V gene: TRBV2
J gene: TRBJ2-2
clone size: many
CDR3 DNA: TGTGCCAGCAGAATAGGACGGGGCTCGAACACCGGGGAGCTGTTTTTT
CDR3 protein: CASRIGRGSNTGELFF

D gene: TRBD2
V gene: TRBV7-2
J gene: TRBJ2-4
clone size: few
CDR3 DNA: TGTGCCAGCAGCCCAATGCTAGCGGGGGGGCGCGGAAACATTCAGTACTTC
CDR3 protein: CASSPMLAGGRGNIQYF

D gene: .
V gene: TRBV5-1
J gene: TRBJ2-3
clone size: many
CDR3 DNA: TGCGCCAGCAGCCTGACACCTTGGGCAGATACGCAGTATTTT
CDR3 protein: CASSLTPWADTQYF

D gene: TRBD1
V gene: TRBV28
J gene: TRBJ2-7
clone size: many
CDR3 DNA: TGTGCCAGCAGTTTATTCCCTCCGGGACAGTACTACGAGCAGTACTTC
CDR3 protein: CASSLFPPGQYYEQYF

D gene: .
V gene: TRBV15
J gene: TRBJ2-7
clone size: many
CDR3 DNA: TGTGCCACCAGCAGACAGGGATTGGGCGAGCAGTACTTC
CDR3 protein: CATSRQGLGEQYF

D gene: .
V gene: TRBV9
J gene: TRBJ2-3
clone size: .
CDR3 DNA: TGTGCCAGCAGCGTACTAGCGAGCACAGATACGCAGTATTTT
CDR3 protein: CASSVLASTDTQYF

D gene: .
V gene: TRBV4-2
J gene: TRBJ2-7
clone size: .
CDR3 DNA: TGTGCCAGCAGCCAAGATCTGGGACTTTACGAGCAGTACTTC
CDR3 protein: CASSQDLGLYEQYF

D gene: TRBD2
V gene: TRBV7-3
J gene: TRBJ2-3
clone size: .
CDR3 DNA: TGTGCCAGCACCGCGGGAGGGCCAGGCACAGATACGCAGTATTTT
CDR3 protein: CASTAGGPGTDTQYF

D gene: .
V gene: TRBV6-1
J gene: TRBJ2-7
clone size: .
CDR3 DNA: TGTGCCAGCAGGCCCGCCGGGACTTACTCCTACGAGCAGTACTTC
CDR3 protein: CASRPAGTYSYEQYF

D gene: .
V gene: TRBV24-1
J gene: TRBJ2-5
clone size: .
CDR3 DNA: TGTGCCACCAGTGCCCCGGGACCCCTGTACTTC
CDR3 protein: CATSAPGPLYF

D gene: .
V gene: TRBV19
J gene: TRBJ2-5
clone size: few
CDR3 DNA: TGTGCCAGTAGCCGGACAACGGTAGAGACCCAGTACTTC
CDR3 protein: CASSRTTVETQYF

D gene: .
V gene: TRBV29-1
J gene: TRBJ2-7
clone size: many
CDR3 DNA: TGCAGCGTTGAAGGGGGGACGGACGGGAACTACGAGCAGTACTTC
CDR3 protein: CSVEGGTDGNYEQYF

D gene: .
V gene: TRBV29-1
J gene: TRBJ1-4
clone size: many
CDR3 DNA: TGCAGCGTTATGACAGAAGAAAAACTGTTTTTT
CDR3 protein: CSVMTEEKLFF

D gene: .
V gene: TRBV11-2
J gene: TRBJ1-1
clone size: .
CDR3 DNA: TGTGCCAGCAGCTTAGAAGTGTGGGGGCGACAGAACACTGAAGCTTTCTTT
CDR3 protein: CASSLEVWGRQNTEAFF

D gene: TRBD1
V gene: TRBV19
J gene: TRBJ2-5
clone size: .
CDR3 DNA: TGTGCCAGTAGTAAGGACAGGTCTGAGACCCAGTACTTC
CDR3 protein: CASSKDRSETQYF

D gene: TRBD2
V gene: TRBV10-3
J gene: TRBJ2-1
clone size: few
CDR3 DNA: TGTGCCATCAGTGAGAGGGGACTAGAAGCGAATGAGCAGTTCTTC
CDR3 protein: CAISERGLEANEQFF

D gene: .
V gene: TRBV28
J gene: TRBJ1-5
clone size: many
CDR3 DNA: TGTGCCAGCAGTTTAGGGACACAAAGCAATCAGCCCCAGCATTTT
CDR3 protein: CASSLGTQSNQPQHF

D gene: .
V gene: TRBV5-1
J gene: TRBJ2-7
clone size: few
CDR3 DNA: TGCGCCAGCAGCTTGGGGCCCGGACTGCAATCCTACGAGCAGTACTTC
CDR3 protein: CASSLGPGLQSYEQYF

D gene: TRBD2
V gene: TRBV28
J gene: TRBJ2-3
clone size: .
CDR3 DNA: TGTGCCAGCAGTCCCCCCGGGACTAGCGGGAGAGGGGTCAGCACAGATACGCAGTATTTT
CDR3 protein: CASSPPGTSGRGVSTDTQYF

D gene: TRBD2
V gene: TRBV18
J gene: TRBJ2-7
clone size: few
CDR3 DNA: TGTGCCAGCTCACCACTACCTAGCGGGAGCAGCTCCTACGAGCAGTACTTC
CDR3 protein: CASSPLPSGSSSYEQYF

D gene: TRBD2
V gene: TRBV4-1
J gene: TRBJ2-1
clone size: .
CDR3 DNA: TGCGCCAGCAGCCAAGAGTCCCAGGGAGGGGTGGGTGAGCAGTTCTTC
CDR3 protein: CASSQESQGGVGEQFF

D gene: .
V gene: TRBV12-3/TRBV12-4
J gene: TRBJ2-4
clone size: .
CDR3 DNA: TGTGCCAGCAGTTCCCTGACGGGTCGAGGCAAAAACATTCAGTACTTC
CDR3 protein: CASSSLTGRGKNIQYF

D gene: .
V gene: TRBV16
J gene: TRBJ2-1
clone size: few
CDR3 DNA: TGTGCCAGCAGCCGATACCAAGCTGAGCAGTTCTTC
CDR3 protein: CASSRYQAEQFF

D gene: .
V gene: TRBV27
J gene: TRBJ2-7
clone size: .
CDR3 DNA: TGTGCCAGCAGCTCTGGACAGCGGTTTGACTACGAGCAGTACTTC
CDR3 protein: CASSSGQRFDYEQYF

D gene: .
V gene: TRBV5-1
J gene: TRBJ2-7
clone size: .
CDR3 DNA: TGCGCCAGCAGCTTCTCCTCCGAACCGAGCTCCTACGAGCAGTACTTC
CDR3 protein: CASSFSSEPSSYEQYF

D gene: .
V gene: TRBV10-3
J gene: TRBJ2-7
clone size: .
CDR3 DNA: TGTGCCATCAGTGACCCCACGGCTGCGAGCTCCTACGAGCAGTACTTC
CDR3 protein: CAISDPTAASSYEQYF

D gene: .
V gene: TRBV5-1
J gene: TRBJ2-5
clone size: few
CDR3 DNA: TGCGCCAGCAGCTTGGAAACCTTAATTGCCCAGTACTTC
CDR3 protein: CASSLETLIAQYF

D gene: TRBD1
V gene: TRBV10-3
J gene: TRBJ1-2
clone size: few
CDR3 DNA: TGTGCCATCGCACAGGGGGGCGTCGGCTATGGCTACACCTTC
CDR3 protein: CAIAQGGVGYGYTF

D gene: .
V gene: TRBV29-1
J gene: TRBJ2-1
clone size: few
CDR3 DNA: TGCAGCGTTAAGCTAGGACTCTCCTATGAGCAGTTCTTC
CDR3 protein: CSVKLGLSYEQFF

D gene: .
V gene: TRBV12-3/TRBV12-4
J gene: TRBJ2-3
clone size: .
CDR3 DNA: TGTGCCAGCAGTTTCCAGGGGATTGCCACAGATACGCAGTATTTT
CDR3 protein: CASSFQGIATDTQYF

D gene: TRBD1
V gene: TRBV6-2/TRBV6-3
J gene: TRBJ1-5
clone size: many
CDR3 DNA: TGTGCCAGCAGTTACATTCAGGGGGCCGGCGGCAATCAGCCCCAGCATTTT
CDR3 protein: CASSYIQGAGGNQPQHF

D gene: .
V gene: TRBV9
J gene: TRBJ2-1
clone size: .
CDR3 DNA: TGTGCCAGCAGCGTAGTTCCTACGAACAATGAGCAGTTCTTC
CDR3 protein: CASSVVPTNNEQFF

D gene: TRBD2
V gene: TRBV6-5
J gene: TRBJ2-5
clone size: .
CDR3 DNA: TGTGCCAGCAGTTATGGGCGGGAGGGCAGAAAAGAGACCCAGTACTTC
CDR3 protein: CASSYGREGRKETQYF